What follows are 18 T cell receptor beta chains derived from one specimen sequenced in a study of T cells after yellow fever vaccination. TCRdb re-called the 5' RACE reads through MiXCR, storing one row per CDR3 protein. The repertoire holds hundreds of thousands of distinct CDR3 sequences, with around 12% as singletons. Sequencing was performed on CD4+ T cells sorted from PBMCs, taken 15 days after the yellow fever booster vaccination. All receptors derive from a man between 18 and 29 years old who received the YFV17D yellow fever vaccine.

Only a few counts were recorded for this clonotype. The rearrangement links TRBV7-6 to TRBJ2-7; D possibly corresponds to TRBD1 (6 bases). This CDR3 is built from 15 residues. The germline V and J ends were trimmed by 7 bases and 2 bases, with 18 bases remaining between them. Germline CDR1 is SGHVS and CDR2 is FNYEAQ. The CDR3 DNA is TGTGCCAGCACCATAGCCGGAGACAGGCCCTACGAGCAGTACGTC. It encodes CASTIAGDRPYEQYV.

This clonotype was counted only a few times. The chain joins TRBV7-2 to TRBJ2-1; possibly TRBD1 for D (7 bases). The germline V gene encodes CDR1 SGHTA and CDR2 FQGNSA. This CDR3 has 14 residues. The V gene lost 5 bases and the J gene lost 9 bases, with 17 bases spanning the gap. As DNA, the CDR3 is TGTGCCAGCAGCCGGGACAGCGGAGGGGGTGAGCAGTTCTTC. This sequence encodes CASSRDSGGGEQFF.

The rearrangement joins TRBV5-6 to TRBJ1-6; D not resolved. The CDR3 is made up of 13 amino acids. V was shortened by 8 bases and J by 13 bases, with 19 bases between the two germline ends. Germline V gene sequence: CDR1 SGHDT, CDR2 YYEEEE. The CDR3 DNA is TGTGCCAGGCATACAGCCTGGGGTAAGCCCCTCCACTTT. Translation gives CARHTAWGKPLHF. Full variable domain (rest looked up from reference TRBV5-6 and TRBJ1-6): DAGVTQSPTHLIKTRGQQVTLRCSPKSGHDTVSWYQQALGQGPQFIFQYYEEEERQRGNFPDRFSGHQFPNYSSELNVNALLLGDSALYLCARHTAWGKPLHFGNGTRLTVT.

This chain connects TRBV4-1 to TRBJ2-5; 9 nucleotides agree with TRBD2. Looked up from germline, CDR1 is MGHRA and CDR2 is YSYEKL. Unmatched junction bases numbered 11, after V lost 2 bases and J lost 7 bases. The CDR3 totals 16 residues. CDR3 residues: CASSQPVLGRGGTQYF. Here the CDR3 DNA reads TGCGCCAGCAGCCAACCCGTGCTAGGGCGGGGGGGGACCCAGTACTTC.

This clonotype came up a few times. This sequence joins TRBV3-1 and TRBJ2-2, with TRBD1 matching over 7 bases. This CDR3 has 17 amino acids. Trimming removed 3 bases from V and 0 bases from J; junction bases left unmatched: 7. CDR1 and CDR2 (germline): LGHDT, YNNKEL (reference sequence). The chain's CDR3 is CASSHAPGQTNTGELFF. Written as DNA, the CDR3 is TGTGCCAGCAGCCACGCTCCGGGACAGACGAACACCGGGGAGCTGTTTTTT.

The chain carries TRBV10-3 and TRBJ2-5, with D perhaps matching TRBD2 (6 bases). Trimming pared 4 bases from V and 5 bases from J, leaving 8 bases between. Germline V CDR1 and CDR2: ENHRY, SYGVKD. This CDR3 spans 12 amino acids. This CDR3 is CAISGGGETQYF. CDR3 DNA: TGTGCCATCAGTGGTGGAGGGGAGACCCAGTACTTC.

The chain links TRBV5-1 to TRBJ2-5, with 13 positions matching TRBD2. V shed 0 bases, J shed 5 bases, and the junction held 7 bases outside the gene matches. The length of the CDR3 is 17 residues. CDR1 is SGHRS, CDR2 YFSETQ, per germline. CDR3 residues: CASSLGLAGGLRETQYF. CDR3 bases: TGCGCCAGCAGCTTGGGACTAGCGGGGGGACTCCGGGAGACCCAGTACTTC.

The chain carries TRBV18 and TRBJ1-2, with 7 bases fitting TRBD1. V was pared by 2 bases and J by 4 bases, with 7 bases of the junction left unmatched. This CDR3 contains 15 residues. CDR1 and CDR2 (germline): KGHSH, LQKENI. This chain's CDR3 is CASSPESGGVYGYTF. Here the CDR3 DNA reads TGTGCCAGCTCACCAGAATCAGGGGGAGTCTATGGCTACACCTTC.

CDR3 loop: CASSFGETYNSPLHF. CDR3 coding DNA: TGTGCCAGCAGTTTTGGAGAAACCTATAATTCACCCCTCCACTTT. The rearrangement links TRBV6-6 to TRBJ1-6, with D unresolved. The CDR3 totals 15 residues. CDR1 MNHNY and CDR2 SVGAGI come from the germline V gene (reference sequence). V was trimmed by 4 bases and J by 2 bases, leaving 9 bases between them.

This chain connects TRBV5-6 to TRBJ2-5, with TRBD2 matching over 11 bases. Germline assignment: CDR1 SGHDT and CDR2 YYEEEE. This CDR3 is 15 amino acids long. The ends lost 0 bases at V and 5 bases at J; junction bases unmatched: 3. The CDR3 loop reads CASSLVAGGSETQYF. The CDR3 DNA reads as TGTGCCAGCAGCTTGGTAGCGGGGGGGTCGGAGACCCAGTACTTC. The variable domain in full, with the rest retrieved from reference TRBV5-6 and TRBJ2-5, is DAGVTQSPTHLIKTRGQQVTLRCSPKSGHDTVSWYQQALGQGPQFIFQYYEEEERQRGNFPDRFSGHQFPNYSSELNVNALLLGDSALYLCASSLVAGGSETQYFGPGTRLLVL.

The chain joins TRBV18 to TRBJ2-5; no clear D gene. CDR1 is KGHSH and CDR2 is LQKENI in the germline V gene. Trimming left V 2 bases short and J 5 bases short, with 12 bases between. The CDR3 totals 14 residues. The chain's CDR3 is CASSPRSDYETQYF. In DNA form, the CDR3 reads TGTGCCAGCTCACCAAGGTCTGATTACGAGACCCAGTACTTC.

The chain uses TRBV4-3 and TRBJ1-4; D may be TRBD1 (5 bases). CDR1 is LGHNA, CDR2 YSLEER, per germline. Trimming removed 0 bases at V and 1 base at J, with 6 bases between. This CDR3 spans 15 amino acids. CDR3 loop: CASSQETGTNEKLFF. The CDR3 DNA is TGCGCCAGCAGCCAAGAAACAGGAACTAATGAAAAACTGTTTTTT.

The chain has TRBV10-3 and TRBJ2-5; no clear D. CDR1 is ENHRY and CDR2 is SYGVKD in the germline V gene. V was shortened by 6 bases and J by 3 bases, with 11 bases between the two germline ends. The CDR3 contains 13 residues. Here the CDR3 reads CAIRLGQKETQYF. For the CDR3, the DNA is TGTGCCATCAGATTGGGTCAGAAAGAGACCCAGTACTTC.

This clonotype was recorded a few times. V is TRBV19 and J is TRBJ1-6; TRBD1 matches at 7 bases. Germline CDR1 reads LNHDA; CDR2 reads SQIVND (reference sequence). The CDR3 runs to 16 residues. The J segment lost 10 bases and the V segment lost 5 bases, leaving 14 bases of the junction unmatched. CDR3 loop: CASSSYTGARGSPLHF. The CDR3 nucleotides read TGTGCCAGTAGTTCCTACACAGGGGCCAGAGGATCACCCCTCCACTTT.

The sample holds a few counts of this clonotype. V usage is TRBV4-2 and J usage is TRBJ1-5, with 7 bases lining up with TRBD1. The CDR3 consists of 16 residues. Trimming removed 7 bases from V and 4 bases from J; junction bases left unmatched: 13. Germline V CDR1 and CDR2: LGHNA, YNFKEQ. CDR3 loop: CASNTRFGDRNQPQHF. CDR3 nucleotides: TGTGCCAGCAACACAAGATTTGGGGACAGAAATCAGCCCCAGCATTTT.

This sequence joins TRBV29-1 and TRBJ2-7, with 8 bases aligning to TRBD2. The CDR3 has 12 residues. J was trimmed by 5 bases and V by 7 bases; bases with no gene match: 7. The germline V gene encodes CDR1 SQVTM and CDR2 ANQGSEA. CDR3 protein: CSARGGHDEQYF. CDR3 nucleotide sequence: TGCAGCGCCCGGGGGGGCCACGACGAGCAGTACTTC.

The chain employs TRBV11-3 and TRBJ2-1; D might be TRBD1 (7 bases). Germline assignment: CDR1 SGHNT and CDR2 YENEEA. V was pared by 5 bases and J by 6 bases, with 14 bases between. CDR3 size: 14 residues. The CDR3 DNA reads TGTGCCAGCAGCCAGGGGGGCGGAAGCAATGAGCAGTTCTTC. It yields the protein CASSQGGGSNEQFF. Complete variable domain (other parts from reference TRBV11-3 and TRBJ2-1): EAGVVQSPRYKIIEKKQPVAFWCNPISGHNTLYWYLQNLGQGPELLIRYENEEAVDDSQLPKDRFSAERLKGVDSTLKIQPAELGDSAVYLCASSQGGGSNEQFFGPGTRLTVL.

The chain uses TRBV30 and TRBJ2-2; tentative D call: TRBD1 (5 bases). Germline V gene lookup returns CDR1 GTSNPN and CDR2 SVGIG (reference sequence). V lost 8 bases and J 5 bases, leaving 9 bases between the germline ends. The CDR3 sequence is 11 residues long. This chain's CDR3 is CAGALTGELFF. CDR3 DNA: TGTGCCGGGGCTTTAACCGGGGAGCTGTTTTTT.